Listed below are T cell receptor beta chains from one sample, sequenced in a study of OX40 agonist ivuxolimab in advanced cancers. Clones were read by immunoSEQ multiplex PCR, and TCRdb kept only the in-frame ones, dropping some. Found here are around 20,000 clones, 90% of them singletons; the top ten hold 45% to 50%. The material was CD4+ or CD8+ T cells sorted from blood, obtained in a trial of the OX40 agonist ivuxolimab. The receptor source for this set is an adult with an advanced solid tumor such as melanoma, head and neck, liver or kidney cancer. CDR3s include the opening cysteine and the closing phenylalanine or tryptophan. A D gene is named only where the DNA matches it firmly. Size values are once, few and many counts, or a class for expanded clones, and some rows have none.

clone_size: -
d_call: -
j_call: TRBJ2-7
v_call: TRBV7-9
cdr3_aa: CASSSSLGAGTSSYEQYF
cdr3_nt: TGTGCCAGCAGTTCCTCCCTGGGGGCCGGGACATCCTCCTACGAGCAGTACTTC

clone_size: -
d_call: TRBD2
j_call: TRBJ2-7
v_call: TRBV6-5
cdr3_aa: CASSYGTSTSYEQYF
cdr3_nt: TGTGCCAGCAGTTACGGGACTAGTACCTCCTACGAGCAGTACTTC

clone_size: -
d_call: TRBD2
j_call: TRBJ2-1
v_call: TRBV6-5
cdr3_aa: CASTFLAGGPGEQFF
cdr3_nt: TGTGCCAGCACCTTCCTAGCGGGAGGGCCAGGCGAGCAGTTCTTC

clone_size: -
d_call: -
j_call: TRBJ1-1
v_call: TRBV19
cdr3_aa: CASTWGFEAFF
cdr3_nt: TGTGCCAGTACTTGGGGATTTGAAGCTTTCTTT

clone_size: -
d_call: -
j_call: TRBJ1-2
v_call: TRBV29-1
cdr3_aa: CSVGPGGHYTF
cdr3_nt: TGCAGCGTTGGCCCCGGGGGCCACTACACCTTC

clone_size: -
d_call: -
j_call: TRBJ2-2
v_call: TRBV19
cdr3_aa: CASGPGTPGGELFF
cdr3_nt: TGTGCCAGTGGTCCCGGGACTCCAGGCGGGGAGCTGTTTTTT

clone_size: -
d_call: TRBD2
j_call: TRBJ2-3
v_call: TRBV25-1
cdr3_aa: CASSAPGLAGADTQYF
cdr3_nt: TGTGCCAGCAGTGCCCCGGGACTAGCGGGAGCAGATACGCAGTATTTT

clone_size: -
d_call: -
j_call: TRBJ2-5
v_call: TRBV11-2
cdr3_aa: CASSSPGRIQETQYF
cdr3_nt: TGTGCCAGCAGCTCCCCCGGACGGATACAAGAGACCCAGTACTTC

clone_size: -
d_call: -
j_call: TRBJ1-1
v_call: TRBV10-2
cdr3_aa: CASSELQGNTEAFF
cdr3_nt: TGCGCCAGCAGTGAGCTGCAGGGGAACACTGAAGCTTTCTTT

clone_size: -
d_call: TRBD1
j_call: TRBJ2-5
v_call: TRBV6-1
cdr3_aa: CASSDTGTAQETQYF
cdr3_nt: TGTGCCAGCAGTGATACCGGGACAGCACAAGAGACCCAGTACTTC

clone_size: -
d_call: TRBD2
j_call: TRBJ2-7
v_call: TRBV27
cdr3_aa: CASSWGGDEYEQYF
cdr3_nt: TGTGCCAGCAGTTGGGGAGGGGACGAATACGAGCAGTACTTC

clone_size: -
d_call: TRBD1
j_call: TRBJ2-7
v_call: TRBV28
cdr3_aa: CASSSPGQGTDEQYF
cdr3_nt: TGTGCCAGCAGTTCCCCTGGACAGGGGACTGACGAGCAGTACTTC

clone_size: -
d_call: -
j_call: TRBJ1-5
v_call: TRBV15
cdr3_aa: CATKEGLYSNQPQHF
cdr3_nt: TGTGCCACCAAAGAGGGCCTTTATAGCAATCAGCCCCAGCATTTT

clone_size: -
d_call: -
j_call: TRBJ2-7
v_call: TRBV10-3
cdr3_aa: CATGVHRDLGGGEQYF
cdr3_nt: TGTGCCACAGGGGTTCACCGGGACCTCGGAGGGGGGGAGCAGTACTTC

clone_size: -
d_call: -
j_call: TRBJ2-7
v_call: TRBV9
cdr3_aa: CASSAGIAYEQYF
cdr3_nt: TGTGCCAGCAGCGCCGGGATTGCCTACGAGCAGTACTTC

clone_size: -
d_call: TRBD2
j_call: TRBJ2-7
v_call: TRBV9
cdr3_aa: CASSGAGSGRNYEQYF
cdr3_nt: TGTGCCAGCAGCGGCGCAGGGAGCGGGAGAAACTACGAGCAGTACTTC

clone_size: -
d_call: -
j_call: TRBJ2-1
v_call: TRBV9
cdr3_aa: CASSVDVGAPYNEQFF
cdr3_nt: TGTGCCAGCAGCGTAGATGTGGGGGCACCCTACAATGAGCAGTTCTTC

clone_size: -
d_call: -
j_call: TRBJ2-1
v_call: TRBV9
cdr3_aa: CASSAEGGGPFRFF
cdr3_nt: TGTGCCAGCAGCGCCGAAGGGGGAGGGCCGTTCAGGTTCTTC

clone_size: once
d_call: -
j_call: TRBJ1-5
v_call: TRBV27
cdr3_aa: CASSITGSYQPQHF
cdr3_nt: TGTGCCAGCAGTATCACAGGGTCGTATCAGCCCCAGCATTTT

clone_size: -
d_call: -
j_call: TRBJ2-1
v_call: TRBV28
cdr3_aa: CASRNGYNEQFF
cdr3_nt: TGTGCCAGCAGGAACGGCTACAATGAGCAGTTCTTC

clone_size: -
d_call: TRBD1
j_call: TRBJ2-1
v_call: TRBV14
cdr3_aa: CASSRTGVKEQFF
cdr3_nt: TGTGCCAGCAGCCGCACAGGGGTCAAGGAGCAGTTCTTC

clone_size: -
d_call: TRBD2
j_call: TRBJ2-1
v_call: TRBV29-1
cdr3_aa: CSVDQREAQGEQFF
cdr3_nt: TGCAGCGTTGATCAGCGGGAGGCCCAGGGTGAGCAGTTCTTC

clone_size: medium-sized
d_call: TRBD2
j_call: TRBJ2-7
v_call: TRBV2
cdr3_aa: CASKETSAYSYEQYF
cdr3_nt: TGTGCCAGCAAAGAAACTAGCGCCTACTCCTACGAGCAGTACTTC

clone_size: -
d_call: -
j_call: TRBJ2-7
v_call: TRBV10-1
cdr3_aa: CASKNVELVDNRTTDYEQYF
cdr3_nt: TGCGCCAGCAAAAACGTCGAACTCGTCGACAATAGGACTACCGATTACGAGCAGTACTTC

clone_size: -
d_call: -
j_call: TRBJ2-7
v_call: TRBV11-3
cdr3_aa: CASSYHSYEQYF
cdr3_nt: TGTGCCAGCAGCTACCACTCCTACGAGCAGTACTTC

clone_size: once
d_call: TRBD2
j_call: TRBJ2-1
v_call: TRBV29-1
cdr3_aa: CSVVSLIAGIEQFF
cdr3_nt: TGCAGCGTTGTATCCCTCATAGCGGGAATTGAGCAGTTCTTC

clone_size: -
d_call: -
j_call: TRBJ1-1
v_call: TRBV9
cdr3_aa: CASSASRKENTEAFF
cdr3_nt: TGTGCCAGCAGCGCCAGCCGGAAAGAGAACACTGAAGCTTTCTTT

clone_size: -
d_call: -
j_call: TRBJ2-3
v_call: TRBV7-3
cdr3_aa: CASSITGATDTQYF
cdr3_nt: TGTGCCAGCAGCATAACCGGGGCCACAGATACGCAGTATTTT

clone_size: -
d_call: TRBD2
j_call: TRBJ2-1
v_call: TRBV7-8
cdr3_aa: CASSSLAGTYNEQFF
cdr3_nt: TGTGCCAGCAGCTCGCTAGCGGGGACCTACAATGAGCAGTTCTTC

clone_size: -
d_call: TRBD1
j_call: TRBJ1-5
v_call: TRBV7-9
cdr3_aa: CAGGQGDQPQHF
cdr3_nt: TGTGCCGGAGGACAGGGGGATCAGCCCCAGCATTTT

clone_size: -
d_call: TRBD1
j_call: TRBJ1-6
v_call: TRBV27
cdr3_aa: CASSYQGQGNSPLHF
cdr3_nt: TGTGCCAGCAGTTACCAAGGACAGGGAAATTCACCCCTCCACTTT

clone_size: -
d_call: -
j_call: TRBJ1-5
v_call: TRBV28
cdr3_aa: CASSLQRYDQPQHF
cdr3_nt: TGTGCCAGCAGTTTACAGAGGTACGATCAGCCCCAGCATTTT

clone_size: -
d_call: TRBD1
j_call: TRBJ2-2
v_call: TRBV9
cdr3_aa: CASSPWDSPTGELFF
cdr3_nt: TGTGCCAGCAGCCCTTGGGACAGTCCCACCGGGGAGCTGTTTTTT

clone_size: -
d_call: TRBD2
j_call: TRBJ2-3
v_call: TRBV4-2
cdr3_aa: CASSQTLGAGGSDTQYF
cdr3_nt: TGTGCCAGCAGCCAGACCCTCGGGGCGGGAGGGTCAGATACGCAGTATTTT

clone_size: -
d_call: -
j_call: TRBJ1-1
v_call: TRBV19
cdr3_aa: CATSEGGTEAFF
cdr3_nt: TGTGCCACCAGCGAGGGAGGCACTGAAGCTTTCTTT

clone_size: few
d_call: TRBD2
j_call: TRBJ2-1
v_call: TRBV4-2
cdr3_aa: CASSQVTSGSYNEQFF
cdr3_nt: TGTGCCAGCAGCCAAGTGACTAGCGGGAGTTACAATGAGCAGTTCTTC

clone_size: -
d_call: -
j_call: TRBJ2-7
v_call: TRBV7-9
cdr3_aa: CASSRQANYEQYF
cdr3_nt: TGTGCCAGCAGCAGACAAGCGAACTACGAGCAGTACTTC

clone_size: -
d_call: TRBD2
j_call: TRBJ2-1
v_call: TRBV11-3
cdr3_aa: CASGIPGLDNEQFF
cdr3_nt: TGTGCCAGCGGAATACCGGGACTAGATAATGAGCAGTTCTTC

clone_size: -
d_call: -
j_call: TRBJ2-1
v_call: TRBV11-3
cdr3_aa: CASSFLGPSSYNEQFF
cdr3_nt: TGTGCCAGCAGCTTCCTGGGACCTAGCTCCTACAATGAGCAGTTCTTC

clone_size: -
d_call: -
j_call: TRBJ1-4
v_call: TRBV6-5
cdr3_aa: CASRSLEKLFF
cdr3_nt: TGTGCCAGCAGATCACTTGAAAAACTGTTTTTT

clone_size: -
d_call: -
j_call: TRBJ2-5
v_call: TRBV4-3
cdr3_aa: CASSGQSETQYF
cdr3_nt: TGCGCCAGCAGCGGACAGTCTGAGACCCAGTACTTC

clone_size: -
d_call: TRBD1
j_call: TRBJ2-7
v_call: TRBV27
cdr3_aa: CASQPTGNYEQYF
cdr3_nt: TGTGCCAGCCAACCGACAGGGAACTACGAGCAGTACTTC

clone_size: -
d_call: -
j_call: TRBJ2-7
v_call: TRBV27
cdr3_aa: CASSLDSTREQYF
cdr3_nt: TGTGCCAGCAGTTTGGACTCCACGAGGGAGCAGTACTTC

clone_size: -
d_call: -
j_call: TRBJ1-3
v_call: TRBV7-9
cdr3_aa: CAWWGARNTIYF
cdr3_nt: TGTGCCTGGTGGGGGGCTAGAAACACCATATATTTT

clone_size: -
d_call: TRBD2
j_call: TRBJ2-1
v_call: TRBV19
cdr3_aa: CASTPGLAGGEQFF
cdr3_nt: TGTGCCAGTACCCCCGGGCTAGCGGGAGGTGAGCAGTTCTTC

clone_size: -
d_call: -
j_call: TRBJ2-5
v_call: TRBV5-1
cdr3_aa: CASSLDFQETQYF
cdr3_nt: TGCGCCAGCAGCTTGGATTTCCAAGAGACCCAGTACTTC

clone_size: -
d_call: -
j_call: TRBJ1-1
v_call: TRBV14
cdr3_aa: CASSQVSSGFYTEAFF
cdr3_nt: TGTGCCAGCAGCCAAGTCTCGTCTGGATTTTACACTGAAGCTTTCTTT

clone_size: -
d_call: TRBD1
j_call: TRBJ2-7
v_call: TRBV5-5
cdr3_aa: CASSFRGPKPGQGLDEQYF
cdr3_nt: TGTGCCAGCAGCTTTAGGGGGCCCAAACCGGGACAGGGGTTGGACGAGCAGTACTTC

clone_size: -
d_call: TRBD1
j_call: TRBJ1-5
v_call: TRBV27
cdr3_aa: CASSYSGQGDNQPQHF
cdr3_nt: TGTGCCAGCAGTTACTCAGGACAGGGGGACAATCAGCCCCAGCATTTT

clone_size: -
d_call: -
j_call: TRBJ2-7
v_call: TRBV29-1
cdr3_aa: CSYSGTTYEQYF
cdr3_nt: TGCAGCTATTCCGGGACAACCTACGAGCAGTACTTC

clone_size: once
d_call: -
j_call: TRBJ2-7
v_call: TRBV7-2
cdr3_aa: CASSLVAETYEQYF
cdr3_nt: TGTGCCAGCAGCTTAGTGGCAGAAACCTACGAGCAGTACTTC